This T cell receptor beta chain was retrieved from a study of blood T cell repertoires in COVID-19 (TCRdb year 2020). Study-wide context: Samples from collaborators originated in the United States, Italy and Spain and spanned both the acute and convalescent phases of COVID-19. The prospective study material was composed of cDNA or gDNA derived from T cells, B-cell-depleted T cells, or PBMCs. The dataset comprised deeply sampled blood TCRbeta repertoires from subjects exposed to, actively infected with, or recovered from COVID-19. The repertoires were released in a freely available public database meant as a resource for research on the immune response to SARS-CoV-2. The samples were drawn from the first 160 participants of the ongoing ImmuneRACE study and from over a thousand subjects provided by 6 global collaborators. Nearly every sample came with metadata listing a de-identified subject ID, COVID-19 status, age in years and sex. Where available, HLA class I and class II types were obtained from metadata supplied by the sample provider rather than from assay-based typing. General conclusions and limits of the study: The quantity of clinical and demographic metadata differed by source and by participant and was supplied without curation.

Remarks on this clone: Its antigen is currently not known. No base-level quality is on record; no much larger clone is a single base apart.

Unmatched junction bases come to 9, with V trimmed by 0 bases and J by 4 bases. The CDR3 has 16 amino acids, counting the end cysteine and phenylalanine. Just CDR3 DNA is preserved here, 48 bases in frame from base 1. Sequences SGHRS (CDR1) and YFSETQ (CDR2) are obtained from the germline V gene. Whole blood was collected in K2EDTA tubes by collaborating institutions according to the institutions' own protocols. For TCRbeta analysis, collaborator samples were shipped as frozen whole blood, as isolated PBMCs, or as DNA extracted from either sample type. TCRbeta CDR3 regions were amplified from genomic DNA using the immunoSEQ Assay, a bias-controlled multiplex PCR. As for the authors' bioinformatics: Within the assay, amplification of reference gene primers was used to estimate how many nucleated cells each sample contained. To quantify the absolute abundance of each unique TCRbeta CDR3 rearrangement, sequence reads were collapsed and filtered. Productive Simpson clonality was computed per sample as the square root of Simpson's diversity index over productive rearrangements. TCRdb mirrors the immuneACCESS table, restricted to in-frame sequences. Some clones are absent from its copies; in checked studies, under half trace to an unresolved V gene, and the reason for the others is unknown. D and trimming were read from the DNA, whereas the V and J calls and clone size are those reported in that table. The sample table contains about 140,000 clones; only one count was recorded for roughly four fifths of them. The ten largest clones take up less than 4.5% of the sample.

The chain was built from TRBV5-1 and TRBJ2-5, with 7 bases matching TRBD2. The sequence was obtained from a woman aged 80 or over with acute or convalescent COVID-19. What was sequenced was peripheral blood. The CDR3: CASSLGAGEWLETQYF. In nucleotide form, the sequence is TGCGCCAGCAGCTTGGGTGCGGGAGAGTGGCTAGAGACCCAGTACTTC.